This T cell receptor (beta chain) was sequenced during a study of blood T cells in healthy people across ages. The CDR3 is made up of 15 amino acids. Per germline, CDR1 SNHLY and CDR2 FYNNEI. Trimming cost V 2 bases and J 7 bases, with 15 bases left between them. The table lists this clonotype with a count of one. The antigen remains undetermined. Study-level points and caveats: Those diversity estimates obtained from one million T cells were thought to be underestimates. Whereas aged donors had fewer naive CD4+ cells, long-lived donors had more of them and higher diversity. No one knew whether donors had CMV, which possibly confounded expanded clonotype changes. Percentage of naive T cells showed a strong correlation with TCR beta diversity.

Alongside a J-beta primer mix, a sample-barcoded 5' primer served in a second PCR lasting roughly 7 to 11 cycles. TCRdb re-analysed the 5' RACE reads in MiXCR, keeping a single row per CDR3 protein. This table holds some 890,000 distinct CDR3 sequences, 29% found once. These data were also reused for a study on T cells of mothers and their children.

Sequencing was performed on blood. The source of this sequence is a middle-aged woman in good health. The V gene is TRBV2, the J gene TRBJ2-1; D is perhaps TRBD1 (6 bases). This CDR3 reads CASSELGACSNEQFF. The CDR3 coding sequence is TGTGCCAGCAGTGAATTGGGGGCCTGCTCGAATGAGCAGTTCTTC.